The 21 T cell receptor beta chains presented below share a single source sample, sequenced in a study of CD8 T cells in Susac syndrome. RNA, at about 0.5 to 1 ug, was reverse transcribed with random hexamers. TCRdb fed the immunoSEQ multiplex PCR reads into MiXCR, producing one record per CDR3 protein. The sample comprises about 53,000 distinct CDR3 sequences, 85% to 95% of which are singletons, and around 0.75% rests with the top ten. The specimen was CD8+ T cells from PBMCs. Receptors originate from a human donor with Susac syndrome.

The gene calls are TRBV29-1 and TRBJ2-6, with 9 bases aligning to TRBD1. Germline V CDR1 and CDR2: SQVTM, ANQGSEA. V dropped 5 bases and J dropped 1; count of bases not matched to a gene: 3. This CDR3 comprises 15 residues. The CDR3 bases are TGCAGCGTTTTACAGGGGGCATCTGGGGCCAACGTCCTGACTTTC. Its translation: CSVLQGASGANVLTF.

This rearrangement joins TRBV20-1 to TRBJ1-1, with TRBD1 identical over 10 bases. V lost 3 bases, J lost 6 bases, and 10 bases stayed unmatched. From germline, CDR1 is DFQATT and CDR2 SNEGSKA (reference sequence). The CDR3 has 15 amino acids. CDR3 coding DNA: TGCAGTGCTAGCGACAGGGGGCCCGTGGGGGCTGAAGCTTTCTTT. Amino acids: CSASDRGPVGAEAFF.

The CDR3 DNA sequence: TGCGCCAGCAGCCCACGACAGGGACAAGCTGATCAGCCCCAGCATTTT. This translates into CASSPRQGQADQPQHF. The V gene is TRBV4-1, the J gene TRBJ1-5; TRBD1 matches at 7 bases. The J segment lost 5 bases and the V segment lost 4 bases, leaving 11 bases of the junction unmatched. Germline CDR1 reads MGHRA; CDR2 reads YSYEKL. The CDR3 is made up of 16 amino acids.

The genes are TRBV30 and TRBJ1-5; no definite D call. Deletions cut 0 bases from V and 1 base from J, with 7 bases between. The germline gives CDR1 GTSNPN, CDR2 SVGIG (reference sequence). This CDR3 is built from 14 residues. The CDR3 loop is CAWSVSHSNQPQHF. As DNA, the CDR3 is TGTGCCTGGAGTGTGTCACACAGCAATCAGCCCCAGCATTTT.

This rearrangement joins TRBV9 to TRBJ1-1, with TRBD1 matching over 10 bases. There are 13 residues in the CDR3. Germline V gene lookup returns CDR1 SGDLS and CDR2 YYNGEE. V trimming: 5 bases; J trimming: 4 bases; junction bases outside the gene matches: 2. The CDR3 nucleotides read TGTGCCAGCAGGGGACAGGGGACCACTGAAGCTTTCTTT. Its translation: CASRGQGTTEAFF.

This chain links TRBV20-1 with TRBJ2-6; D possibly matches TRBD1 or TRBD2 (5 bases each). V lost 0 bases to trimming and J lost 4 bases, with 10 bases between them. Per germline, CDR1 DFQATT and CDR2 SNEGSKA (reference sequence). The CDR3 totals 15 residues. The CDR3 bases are TGCAGTGCTAGAGATATCGGGGCCGGGGCCAACGTCCTGACTTTC. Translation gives CSARDIGAGANVLTF.

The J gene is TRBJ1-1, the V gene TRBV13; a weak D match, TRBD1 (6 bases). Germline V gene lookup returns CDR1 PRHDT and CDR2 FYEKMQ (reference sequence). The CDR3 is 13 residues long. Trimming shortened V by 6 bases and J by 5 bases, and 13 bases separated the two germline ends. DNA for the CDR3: TGTGCCAGCAGGCCCACAGGGAAGACTGAAGCTTTCTTT. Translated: CASRPTGKTEAFF.

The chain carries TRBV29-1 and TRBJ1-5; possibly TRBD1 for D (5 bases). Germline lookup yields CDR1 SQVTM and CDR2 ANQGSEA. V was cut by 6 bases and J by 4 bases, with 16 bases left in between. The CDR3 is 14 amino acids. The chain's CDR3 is CSVADSFRNQPQHF. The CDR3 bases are TGCAGCGTAGCAGACAGTTTCAGGAATCAGCCCCAGCATTTT.

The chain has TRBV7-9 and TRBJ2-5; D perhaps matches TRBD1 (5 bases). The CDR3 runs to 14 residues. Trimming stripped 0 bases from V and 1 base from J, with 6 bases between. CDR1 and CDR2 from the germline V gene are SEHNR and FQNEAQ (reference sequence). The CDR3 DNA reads TGTGCCAGCAGCTTAGCTCAGGGCCAAGAGACCCAGTACTTC. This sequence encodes CASSLAQGQETQYF. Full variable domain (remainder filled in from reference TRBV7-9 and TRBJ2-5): DTGVSQNPRHKITKRGQNVTFRCDPISEHNRLYWYRQTLGQGPEFLTYFQNEAQLEKSRLLSDRFSAERPKGSFSTLEIQRTEQGDSAMYLCASSLAQGQETQYFGPGTRLLVL.

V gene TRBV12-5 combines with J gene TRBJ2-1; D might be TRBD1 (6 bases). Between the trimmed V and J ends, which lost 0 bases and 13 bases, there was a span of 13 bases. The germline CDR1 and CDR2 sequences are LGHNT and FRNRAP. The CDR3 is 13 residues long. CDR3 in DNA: TGTGCTAGTGGTTTGGTAGGGGCAGGGGATCAGTTCTTC. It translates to CASGLVGAGDQFF.

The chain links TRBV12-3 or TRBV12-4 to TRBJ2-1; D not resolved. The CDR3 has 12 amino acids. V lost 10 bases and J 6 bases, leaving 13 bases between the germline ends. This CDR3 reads CATKMGSNEQFF. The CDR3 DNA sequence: TGTGCCACCAAAATGGGATCCAATGAGCAGTTCTTC.

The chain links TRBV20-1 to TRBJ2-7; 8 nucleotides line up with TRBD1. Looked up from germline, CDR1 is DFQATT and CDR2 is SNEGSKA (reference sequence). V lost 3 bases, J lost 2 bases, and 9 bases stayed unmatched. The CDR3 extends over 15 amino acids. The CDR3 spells CSASPDRGNTYEQYF. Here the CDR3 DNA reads TGCAGTGCTAGTCCCGACAGGGGAAACACCTACGAGCAGTACTTC.

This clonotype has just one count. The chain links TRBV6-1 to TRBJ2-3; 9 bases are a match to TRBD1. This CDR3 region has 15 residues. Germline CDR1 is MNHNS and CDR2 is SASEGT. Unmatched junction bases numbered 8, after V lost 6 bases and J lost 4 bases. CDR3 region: CASRKPQGASDTQYF. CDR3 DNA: TGTGCCAGCAGGAAGCCACAGGGGGCATCAGATACGCAGTATTTT.

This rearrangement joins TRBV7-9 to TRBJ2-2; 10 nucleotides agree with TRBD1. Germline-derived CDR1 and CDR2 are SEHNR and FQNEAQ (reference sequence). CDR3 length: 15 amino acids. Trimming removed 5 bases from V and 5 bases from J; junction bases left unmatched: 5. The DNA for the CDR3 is TGTGCCAGCAGCACCCCGGGACAGGGGACCGGGGAGCTGTTTTTT. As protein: CASSTPGQGTGELFF.

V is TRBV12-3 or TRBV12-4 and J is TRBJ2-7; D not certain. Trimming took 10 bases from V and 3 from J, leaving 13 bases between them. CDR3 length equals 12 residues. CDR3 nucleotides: TGTGCCATTGGGAACGGGTACTACGAGCAGTACTTC. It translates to CAIGNGYYEQYF.

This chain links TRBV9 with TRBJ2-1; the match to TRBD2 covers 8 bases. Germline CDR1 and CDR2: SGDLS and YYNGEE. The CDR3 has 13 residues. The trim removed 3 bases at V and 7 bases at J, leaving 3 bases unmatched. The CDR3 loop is CASSGGLENEQFF. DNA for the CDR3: TGTGCCAGCAGCGGGGGACTAGAGAATGAGCAGTTCTTC.

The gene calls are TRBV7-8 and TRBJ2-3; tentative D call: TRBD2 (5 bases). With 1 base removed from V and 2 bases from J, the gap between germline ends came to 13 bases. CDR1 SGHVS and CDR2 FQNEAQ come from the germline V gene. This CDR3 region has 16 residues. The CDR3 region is CASSLVARADTDTQYF. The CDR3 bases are TGTGCCAGCAGCTTAGTAGCCAGAGCGGACACAGATACGCAGTATTTT.

This CDR3 is CAWTATEGVEETQYF. The CDR3 nucleotides read TGTGCCTGGACCGCGACGGAGGGGGTTGAAGAGACCCAGTACTTC. This rearrangement joins TRBV30 to TRBJ2-5, with D possibly called TRBD1 or TRBD2 (6 bases each). V gave up 4 bases and J gave up 3 bases, with 18 bases separating them. Germline-derived CDR1 and CDR2 are GTSNPN and SVGIG (reference sequence). The CDR3 is 15 residues long.

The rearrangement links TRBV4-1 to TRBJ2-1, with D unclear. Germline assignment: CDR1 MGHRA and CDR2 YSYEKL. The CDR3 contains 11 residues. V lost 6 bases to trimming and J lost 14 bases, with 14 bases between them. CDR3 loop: CASSKGEWKFF. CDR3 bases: TGCGCCAGCAGTAAGGGTGAATGGAAGTTCTTC.

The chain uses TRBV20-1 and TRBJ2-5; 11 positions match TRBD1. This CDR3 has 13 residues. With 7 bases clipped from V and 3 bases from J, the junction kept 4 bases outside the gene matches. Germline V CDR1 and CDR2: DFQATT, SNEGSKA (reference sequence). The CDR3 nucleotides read TGCAGTGTCCGGACAGGGGGCAAAGAGACCCAGTACTTC. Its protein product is CSVRTGGKETQYF.

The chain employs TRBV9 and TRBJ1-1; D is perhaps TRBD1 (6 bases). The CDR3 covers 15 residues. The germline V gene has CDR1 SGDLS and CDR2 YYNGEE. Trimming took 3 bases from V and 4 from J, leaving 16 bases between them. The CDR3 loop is CASSGNRAWSTEAFF. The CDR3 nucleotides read TGTGCCAGCAGCGGAAACAGGGCTTGGAGCACTGAAGCTTTCTTT.